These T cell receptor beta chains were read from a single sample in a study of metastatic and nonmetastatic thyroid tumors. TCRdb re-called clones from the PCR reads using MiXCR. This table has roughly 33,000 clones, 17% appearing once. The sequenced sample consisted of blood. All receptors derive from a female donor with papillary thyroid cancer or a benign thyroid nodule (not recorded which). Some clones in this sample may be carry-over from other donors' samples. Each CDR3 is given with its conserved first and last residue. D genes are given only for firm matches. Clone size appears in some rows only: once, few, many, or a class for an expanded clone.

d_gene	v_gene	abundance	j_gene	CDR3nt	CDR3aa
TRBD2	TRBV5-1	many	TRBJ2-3	TGCGCCAGCAGCTTTAGGACTAGCGGGAGAGATAAAGATACGCAGTATTTT	CASSFRTSGRDKDTQYF
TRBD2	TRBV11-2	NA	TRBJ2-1	TGTGCCAGCAGCTTACTCATTAGCGGGAGGCCCTCCTACAATGAGCAGTTCTTC	CASSLLISGRPSYNEQFF
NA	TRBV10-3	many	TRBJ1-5	TGTGCCGGGGGGGGGGCGGTAAATCAGCCCCAGCATTTT	CAGGGAVNQPQHF
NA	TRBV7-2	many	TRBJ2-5	TGTGCCAGCAGCTTAGAGGTTGGTAGCGGAGAGACCCAGTACTTC	CASSLEVGSGETQYF
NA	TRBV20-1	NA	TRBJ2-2	TGCAGTGCTGCCGGGACACCAAACACCGGGGAGCTGTTTTTT	CSAAGTPNTGELFF
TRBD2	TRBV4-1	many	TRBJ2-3	TGCGCCAGCAGCCAAGATCTACTAGCGGGAGGACACCGGGGTACGCAGTATTTT	CASSQDLLAGGHRGTQYF
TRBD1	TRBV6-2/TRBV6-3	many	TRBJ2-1	TGTGCCAGCAGTCCCCGGGGCACAGGGGCCTACAATGAGCAGTTCTTC	CASSPRGTGAYNEQFF
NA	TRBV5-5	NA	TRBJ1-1	TGTGCCAGCAGCCAAACAGCAGGGAACACTGAAGCTTTCTTT	CASSQTAGNTEAFF
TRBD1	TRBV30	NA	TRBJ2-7	TGTGCCTGGAGTGTGTCCGGGACAGCTTACGAGCAGTACTTC	CAWSVSGTAYEQYF
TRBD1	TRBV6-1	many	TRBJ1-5	TGTGCCAGCAGAAGACAGGGTGGGAGCAATCAGCCCCAGCATTTT	CASRRQGGSNQPQHF
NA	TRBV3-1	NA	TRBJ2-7	TGTGCCAGCAGCCAAGTTCAGGGCTCCGAGCAGTACTTC	CASSQVQGSEQYF
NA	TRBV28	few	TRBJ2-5	TGTGCCAGCAGTTCGGGGAAAGGGCAGGCCCAGTACTTC	CASSSGKGQAQYF
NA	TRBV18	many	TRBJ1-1	TGTGCCAGCTCCCTCAGAACCGTCCCTCTCACTGAAGCTTTCTTT	CASSLRTVPLTEAFF
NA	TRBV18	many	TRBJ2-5	TGTGCCAGCTCACCGCCGGCGGGCTCCGAGACCCAGTACTTC	CASSPPAGSETQYF
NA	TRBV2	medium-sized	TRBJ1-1	TGTGCCAGCAGGAAGACAGAACTGAACACTGAAGCTTTCTTT	CASRKTELNTEAFF
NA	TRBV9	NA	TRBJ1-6	TGTGCCAGCAGCGTAGGACCCAGGGTCTATAATTCACCCCTCCACTTT	CASSVGPRVYNSPLHF
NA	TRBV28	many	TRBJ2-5	TGTGCCAGCAGTTTAGCCATGGGGATGCGGGAGACCCAGTACTTC	CASSLAMGMRETQYF
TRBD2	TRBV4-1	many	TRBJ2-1	TGCGCCAGCAGCCAAGCTAGCGGGGACAATGAGCAGTTCTTC	CASSQASGDNEQFF
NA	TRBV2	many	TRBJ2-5	TGTGCCAGCAGTGAAGTGGGGGTCTGGGAGACCCAGTACTTC	CASSEVGVWETQYF
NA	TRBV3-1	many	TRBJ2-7	TGTGCCAGCAGCCAAGTAGGCTACGAGCAGTACTTC	CASSQVGYEQYF
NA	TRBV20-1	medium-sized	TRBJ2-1	TGCAGTGGAGACAGCTCCTACAATGAGCAGTTCTTC	CSGDSSYNEQFF
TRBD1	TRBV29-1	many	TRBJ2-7	TGCAGCGTTGCTGGGGCAGGGGGCCATAACGAGCAGTACTTC	CSVAGAGGHNEQYF
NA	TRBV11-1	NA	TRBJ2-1	TGTGCCAGCAGCTTATCTGAGCGCCCTTACAATGATCAGTTCTTC	CASSLSERPYNDQFF
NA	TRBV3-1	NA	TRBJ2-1	TGTGCCAGCAGCCCCCCCGGGACCACTTTCCGGTTCTTC	CASSPPGTTFRFF
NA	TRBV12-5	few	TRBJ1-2	TGTGCTAGTGGTTGGTCCCCAGCGGTTGGCTATGGCTACACCTTC	CASGWSPAVGYGYTF
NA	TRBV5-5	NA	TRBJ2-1	TGTGCCAGCAGCCAGGGAATGGCTGGGGATGAGCAGTTCTTC	CASSQGMAGDEQFF
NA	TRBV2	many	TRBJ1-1	TGTGCCAGCGATCCGGGGGCAGGGACTGAAGCTTTCTTT	CASDPGAGTEAFF
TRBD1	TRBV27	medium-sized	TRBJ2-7	TGTGCCAGCACCCACCGGACAGGGCCCTCCGAGATCTACGAGCAGTACTTC	CASTHRTGPSEIYEQYF
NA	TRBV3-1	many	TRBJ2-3	TGTGCCAGCAGCCAACCCCGGTTCGGGAGTATGGATACGCAGTATTTT	CASSQPRFGSMDTQYF
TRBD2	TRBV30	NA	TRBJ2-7	TGTGCCTGGAGTGTATTCGGTCGGGAGGGAGGCGAGCAGTACTTC	CAWSVFGREGGEQYF
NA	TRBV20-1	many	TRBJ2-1	TGTAGTGCTAGAGTGCCTAGACGGGATGAGCAGTTCTTC	CSARVPRRDEQFF
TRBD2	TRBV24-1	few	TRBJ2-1	TGTGCCACCAGTGAAAAACCGGGACTAGCGGATCCCAATGAGCAGTTCTTC	CATSEKPGLADPNEQFF
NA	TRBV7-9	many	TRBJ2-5	TGTGCCAGCAGCTTATTGGGGAGGATCGAAGAGACCCAGTACTTC	CASSLLGRIEETQYF
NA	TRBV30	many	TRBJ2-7	TGTGCCTGGAGTCGGCCTGACTCCTACGAGCAGTACTTC	CAWSRPDSYEQYF
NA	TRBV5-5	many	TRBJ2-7	TGTGCCAGCAGCTTGGGTGGTTTGTACGAGCAGTACTTC	CASSLGGLYEQYF
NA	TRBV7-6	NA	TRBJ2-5	TGTGCCAGCAGCCACGATTGGAGGGCCGGAGAGACCCAGTACTTC	CASSHDWRAGETQYF
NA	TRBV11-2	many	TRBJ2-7	TGTGCCAGCAGCTTAGAGAACGGGGGCCGGCAGTACTTC	CASSLENGGRQYF
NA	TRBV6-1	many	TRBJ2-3	TGTGCCAGCAGTGAAGGATGGGGGCTAGCTGGCGATACGCAGTATTTT	CASSEGWGLAGDTQYF
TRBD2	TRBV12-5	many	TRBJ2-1	TGTGCTAGTGGTTCGCGGGGGGGCTTCAGCAATGAGCAGTTCTTC	CASGSRGGFSNEQFF
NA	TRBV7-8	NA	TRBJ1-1	TGTGCCAGCAGCTTGGACAGCATGAACACTGAAGCTTTCTTT	CASSLDSMNTEAFF
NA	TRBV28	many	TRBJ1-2	TGTGCCAGCAGTATTCGGGACGCCGGATCTTACACCTTC	CASSIRDAGSYTF
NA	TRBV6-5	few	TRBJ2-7	TGTGCCAGCAGTTACTCTGGCTCCTACGAGCAGTACTTC	CASSYSGSYEQYF
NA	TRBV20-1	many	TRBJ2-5	TGCAGTGCTAGGACTGGATCCCAGGGGGAGACCCAGTACTTC	CSARTGSQGETQYF
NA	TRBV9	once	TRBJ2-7	TGTGCCAGCAGCCTTGGAGGGGCCAGCTCCTACGAGCAGTACTTC	CASSLGGASSYEQYF
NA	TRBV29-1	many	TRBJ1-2	TGCAGCGTTGAAACCCAGGGTTGGGGCTACACCTTC	CSVETQGWGYTF
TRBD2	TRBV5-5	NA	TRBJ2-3	TGTGCCAGCAGCCCCCCCTCGGCTAGCGGGAGTATAGGTGCAGATACGCAGTATTTT	CASSPPSASGSIGADTQYF
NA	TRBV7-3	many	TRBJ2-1	TGTGCCAGCAGCCCCCAAGGAGGATTTGAGCAGTTCTTC	CASSPQGGFEQFF
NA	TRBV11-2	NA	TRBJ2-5	TGTGCCATCATCTTAACCAGGGCTGGCCAGGAGACCCAGTACTTC	CAIILTRAGQETQYF
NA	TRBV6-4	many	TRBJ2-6	TGTGCCAGCAGTGAGAGCGCTGGGGCCAACGTCCTGACTTTC	CASSESAGANVLTF
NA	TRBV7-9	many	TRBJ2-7	TGTGCCAGCACTGACAGTTACGAGCAGTACTTC	CASTDSYEQYF
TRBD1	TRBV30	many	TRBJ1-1	TGTGCCTGGAGGCAAGGGACAGGGAGGGCGACTGAAGCTTTCTTT	CAWRQGTGRATEAFF
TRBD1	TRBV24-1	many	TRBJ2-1	TGTGCCACCAGCCAGACCGCAGCCCGGGACAGCAGATACAATGAGCAGTTCTTC	CATSQTAARDSRYNEQFF
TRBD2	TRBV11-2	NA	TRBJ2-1	TGTGCCAGCAGCTTTAGCGGGAGCAATGAGCAGTTCTTC	CASSFSGSNEQFF
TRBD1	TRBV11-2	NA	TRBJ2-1	TGTGCCAGCAGCTCGGGGTTGGACAGGGTCTACAATGAGCAGTTCTTC	CASSSGLDRVYNEQFF